The present entry profiles one T cell receptor beta chain with its context. The target antigen is unknown. In TCRdb, the RT-PCR reads were re-called with MiXCR into one record per CDR3 protein. The sample shows 550,000 to 800,000 distinct CDR3 sequences, around a sixth of them seen only once. The data belong to a study of response to subunit inactivated influenza vaccine. Whole-study results and caveats: Only a handful of new T cells, the authors suggested, are recruited with each seasonal influenza vaccination.

The CDR3 covers 13 residues. CDR1 and CDR2 (germline): SQVTM, ANQGSEA. The source of this sequence is a man aged 45 to 65 who received an inactivated influenza vaccine. The chain joins TRBV29-1 to TRBJ2-3, with a tentative D call TRBD2 (6 bases). Sequencing was performed on PBMCs from blood, taken about 11 days after vaccination. The CDR3 DNA follows: TGCGGCGCGAGTAGCGGAAACACAGATACGCAGTATTTT. This sequence encodes CGASSGNTDTQYF.